The 29 T cell receptor beta chains below come from one sample, sequenced in a study of blood T cell repertoires in COVID-19. Assay: immunoSEQ multiplex PCR; the TCRdb copy retains only in-frame clones and omits some. The table lists over 85,000 clones, 70% to 90% of them singletons, with roughly 4.9% in the top ten. Sequenced sample: peripheral blood. The origin of the receptors is a human donor in a cohort sampled during active COVID-19.

V is TRBV6-5 and J is TRBJ2-4; possible D gene TRBD1, 5 bases. The CDR3 spans 13 residues. The V gene's germline CDR1 is MNHEY and CDR2 SVGAGI. Between the trimmed V and J ends, which lost 4 bases and 6 bases, there was a span of 10 bases. This CDR3 reads CASSSSGLNIQYF. CDR3 nucleotide sequence: TGTGCCAGCAGTTCTTCAGGGTTAAACATTCAGTACTTC.

The DNA of the CDR3 is TGTGCCAGCAGCTTACAGACTAGCGGGGGCAATGAGCAGTTCTTC. Encoded protein: CASSLQTSGGNEQFF. The V gene is TRBV7-9, the J gene TRBJ2-1; 12 bases are shared with TRBD2. V dropped 2 bases and J dropped 6; count of bases not matched to a gene: 2. Per the germline V gene, CDR1 is SEHNR and CDR2 is FQNEAQ (reference sequence). There are 15 residues in the CDR3.

This clone appeared a few times. The rearrangement links TRBV9 to TRBJ2-5; maybe TRBD2 (5 bases). CDR1 and CDR2 from the germline V gene are SGDLS and YYNGEE. The CDR3 spans 12 residues. Trimming shortened V by 4 bases and J by 2 bases, and 6 bases separated the two germline ends. The CDR3 DNA sequence: TGTGCCAGCAGCAGGGAGCAAGAGACCCAGTACTTC. Its protein product is CASSREQETQYF. The full variable domain, completed using reference TRBV9 and TRBJ2-5, is DSGVTQTPKHLITATGQRVTLRCSPRSGDLSVYWYQQSLDQGLQFLIQYYNGEERAKGNILERFSAQQFPDLHSELNLSSLELGDSALYFCASSREQETQYFGPGTRLLVL.

The chain has TRBV27 and TRBJ1-2; no firm D call. CDR1 is MNHEY, CDR2 SMNVEV, per germline (reference sequence). V gave up 2 bases and J gave up 8 bases, with 27 bases separating them. The CDR3 contains 18 residues. CDR3 sequence (DNA): TGTGCCAGCAGTTTAGTTTGGAGTGGGGAGCTCCTAAGGGAGGGCTACACCTTC. Its translation: CASSLVWSGELLREGYTF.

This clone was picked up a small number of times. The rearrangement uses TRBV15 and TRBJ2-3, with no clear D. The germline V and J ends were trimmed by 4 bases and 0 bases, with 17 bases remaining between them. The germline gives CDR1 LNHNV, CDR2 YYDKDF (reference sequence). The CDR3 spans 17 residues. This CDR3 is CATSTRFEAPSTDTQYF. The CDR3 DNA follows: TGTGCCACCAGCACGCGGTTCGAAGCGCCTAGCACAGATACGCAGTATTTT.

The chain is built from TRBV24-1 and TRBJ1-5; no clear D gene. This CDR3 region has 12 residues. V gave up 4 bases and J gave up 15 bases, with 15 bases separating them. Germline V gene sequence: CDR1 KGHDR, CDR2 SFDVKD. The CDR3 here is CATSESPPVLHF. The CDR3 DNA reads TGTGCCACCAGTGAGTCCCCCCCGGTTTTGCATTTT.

The V gene is TRBV7-3, the J gene TRBJ2-2; D is uncertain. Trimming removed 1 base from V and 4 bases from J, with 7 bases in between. Looked up from germline, CDR1 is SGHTA and CDR2 is FQGTGA. The CDR3 is 14 amino acids. The CDR3 reads CASSLMAATGELFF. DNA for the CDR3: TGTGCCAGCAGCTTAATGGCTGCCACCGGGGAGCTGTTTTTT.

The J gene is TRBJ2-7, the V gene TRBV24-1, with a weak D call TRBD1 (6 bases). Trimming removed 3 bases at V and 2 bases at J, with 19 bases between. The length of the CDR3 is 17 residues. Germline V gives CDR1 KGHDR, CDR2 SFDVKD. DNA of the CDR3: TGTGCCACCAGTGATCCTAGGACAGCTCGTAATCCCTACGAGCAGTACTTC. Its protein is CATSDPRTARNPYEQYF.

The V gene is TRBV7-2, the J gene TRBJ2-1; 12 bases align to TRBD2. The CDR3 has 14 amino acids. Germline values: CDR1 SGHTA, CDR2 FQGNSA. The ends lost 4 bases at V and 11 bases at J; junction bases unmatched: 6. CDR3 DNA sequence: TGTGCCAGCAGCTCGACTAGCGGGAGATCGAAGCAGTTCTTC. As protein: CASSSTSGRSKQFF.

This chain uses TRBV4-1 with TRBJ2-3, with TRBD1 identical over 9 bases. Trimming took 10 bases from V and 3 from J; bases not matched to a gene: 5. Per germline, CDR1 MGHRA and CDR2 YSYEKL. This CDR3 has 13 residues. This CDR3 is CATRQGGTDTQYF. In DNA form, the CDR3 reads TGCGCCACCCGACAGGGGGGAACAGATACGCAGTATTTT.

This clone came up a few times. The chain links TRBV5-1 to TRBJ2-2, with D perhaps matching TRBD2 (5 bases). The germline CDR1 and CDR2 sequences are SGHRS and YFSETQ. CDR3 length: 14 amino acids. V lost 0 bases and J lost 8, with 11 bases in between. The CDR3 protein is CASSLGTGGGELFF. The CDR3 region has the DNA TGCGCCAGCAGCTTGGGTACCGGCGGGGGGGAGCTGTTTTTT. Filled out from reference TRBV5-1 and TRBJ2-2, the complete variable domain reads KAGVTQTPRYLIKTRGQQVTLSCSPISGHRSVSWYQQTPGQGLQFLFEYFSETQRNKGNFPGRFSGRQFSNSRSEMNVSTLELGDSALYLCASSLGTGGGELFFGEGSRLTVL.

V is TRBV6-2 or TRBV6-3 and J is TRBJ1-1; 7 bases are shared with TRBD1. After removal of 2 bases from V and 4 bases from J, the junction contained 7 bases not matched to a gene. There are 15 residues in the CDR3. Per the germline V gene, CDR1 is MNHEY and CDR2 is SVGEGT. DNA for the CDR3: TGTGCCAGCAGTTACACTACAGGGGTCGCCACTGAAGCTTTCTTT. It specifies CASSYTTGVATEAFF.

The chain uses TRBV7-2 and TRBJ2-7; D remains unclear. CDR1 and CDR2 from the germline V gene are SGHTA and FQGNSA. V lost 1 base and J lost 0, with 10 bases in between. There are 15 residues in the CDR3. CDR3 nucleotide sequence: TGTGCCAGCAGCTTAGGTGGAGTTGGCTCCTACGAGCAGTACTTC. It specifies CASSLGGVGSYEQYF.

This clone was counted many times. The V call is TRBV4-1, the J call TRBJ2-1, with 9 bases fitting TRBD1. Germline V gene lookup returns CDR1 MGHRA and CDR2 YSYEKL. CDR3 size: 17 residues. V lost 0 bases to trimming and J lost 2 bases; unmatched junction nucleotides: 5. CDR3 DNA: TGCGCCAGCAGCCAAGATAGCTGGACAGGGGCCTACAATGAGCAGTTCTTC. Translated, it gives CASSQDSWTGAYNEQFF.

The V and J genes are TRBV5-1 and TRBJ1-1, with TRBD1 identical over 7 bases. Per germline, CDR1 SGHRS and CDR2 YFSETQ. The V and J ends lost 0 bases and 4 bases, in that order; junction bases with no gene match: 3. There are 14 residues in the CDR3. The CDR3 loop reads CASSLGQGPTEAFF. For the CDR3, the DNA is TGCGCCAGCAGCTTGGGACAGGGCCCCACTGAAGCTTTCTTT.

This clone came up once. This rearrangement joins TRBV6-1 to TRBJ2-4; possible D gene TRBD1, 6 bases. The germline CDR1 and CDR2 sequences are MNHNS and SASEGT. The germline V and J ends were trimmed by 4 bases and 0 bases, with 16 bases remaining between them. The CDR3 consists of 17 residues. The chain's CDR3 is CASSGGRAGLAKNIQYF. The DNA of the CDR3 is TGTGCCAGCAGTGGGGGGCGGGCAGGGCTAGCCAAAAACATTCAGTACTTC.

This sequence joins TRBV6-5 and TRBJ1-1; TRBD1 is a possible D gene (6 bases). Germline CDR1 reads MNHEY; CDR2 reads SVGAGI. The CDR3 totals 15 residues. V shed 5 bases and J shed 0 bases, with 13 bases lying between them. The CDR3 bases are TGTGCCAGCAGTCCCCCAGGGGACATGAACACTGAAGCTTTCTTT. It is translated as CASSPPGDMNTEAFF.

V gene TRBV5-5 combines with J gene TRBJ1-5; D is perhaps TRBD1 (5 bases). This CDR3 is built from 15 residues. Germline loops: CDR1 SGHKS, CDR2 YYEKEE (reference sequence). Deletions cut 2 bases from V and 2 bases from J, with 11 bases between. The CDR3 bases are TGTGCCAGCAGCTTCGGGGCGGGAGGCAATCAGCCCCAGCATTTT. Amino acids: CASSFGAGGNQPQHF.

The rearrangement joins TRBV27 to TRBJ1-6; tentatively, D is TRBD1 (6 bases). Germline V CDR1 and CDR2: MNHEY, SMNVEV (reference sequence). V was shortened by 2 bases and J by 7 bases, with 9 bases between the two germline ends. The CDR3 loop spans 14 amino acids. Here the CDR3 reads CASSLVRGNSPLHF. CDR3 coding DNA: TGTGCCAGCAGTTTAGTTAGGGGGAATTCACCCCTCCACTTT.

The chain combines TRBV29-1 with TRBJ2-3, with 9 bases fitting TRBD2. V lost 6 bases to trimming and J lost 1 base; unmatched junction nucleotides: 5. This CDR3 is built from 14 residues. Germline V lookup: CDR1 SQVTM, CDR2 ANQGSEA. The CDR3 is CSVEGGRGTDTQYF. CDR3 in DNA: TGCAGCGTAGAGGGCGGGAGGGGCACAGATACGCAGTATTTT.

CDR3 DNA: TGTGCCAGCAGCCCTCCTGGTGACACCGGGAGTAGTTCCTACAATGAGCAGTTCTTC. Translation: CASSPPGDTGSSSYNEQFF. This chain links TRBV7-9 with TRBJ2-1, with a tentative D call TRBD2 (6 bases). The CDR3 has 19 amino acids. V dropped 5 bases and J dropped 1 base, with 24 bases sitting between them. Germline loops: CDR1 SEHNR, CDR2 FQNEAQ (reference sequence).

This clone has only a few counts. The rearrangement joins TRBV27 to TRBJ1-2; TRBD1 aligns across 10 bases. The CDR3 is made up of 15 amino acids. Trimming cost V 3 bases and J 4 bases; bases outside gene matches: 5. The V gene's germline CDR1 is MNHEY and CDR2 SMNVEV (reference sequence). The CDR3, as DNA: TGTGCCAGCAGTTTCGTAGACAGGGGGCTCTATGGCTACACCTTC. Translating gives CASSFVDRGLYGYTF.

CDR3 amino acids: CASSRPGVMNTEAFF. The CDR3 bases are TGTGCCAGCAGCCGACCAGGGGTGATGAACACTGAAGCTTTCTTT. The chain carries TRBV3-1 (or the pseudogene TRBV3-2) and TRBJ1-1; D might be TRBD1 (6 bases). V lost 4 bases and J 0 bases, leaving 12 bases between the germline ends. Per germline, CDR1 LGHDT and CDR2 YNNKEL (reference sequence). This CDR3 has 15 residues.

This chain connects TRBV28 to TRBJ1-1; 7 nucleotides align to TRBD1. Germline loops: CDR1 MDHEN, CDR2 SYDVKM. The CDR3 consists of 14 residues. V shed 6 bases, J shed 4 bases, and the junction held 8 bases outside the gene matches. As DNA, the CDR3 is TGTGCCAGCAGACCAACAGGGGTAGCCACTGAAGCTTTCTTT. Protein sequence: CASRPTGVATEAFF.

The chain carries TRBV6-5 and TRBJ1-1; TRBD1 might be the D (5 bases). This CDR3 spans 15 amino acids. Per the germline V gene, CDR1 is MNHEY and CDR2 is SVGAGI. Deletions cut 6 bases from V and 1 base from J, with 15 bases between. In DNA, the CDR3 is TGTGCCAGCAGCCGCGTTGGGCAGGGGAACACTGAAGCTTTCTTT. Translating it yields CASSRVGQGNTEAFF.

The rearrangement uses TRBV6-2 or TRBV6-3 and TRBJ2-7; possibly TRBD1 for D (6 bases). Germline V gives CDR1 MNHEY, CDR2 SVGEGT. The CDR3 contains 15 residues. The V end lost 2 bases, the J end lost 3 bases, and 14 bases lay between the germline ends. The CDR3 is CASSYRGRGGYEQYF. The CDR3, as DNA: TGTGCCAGCAGTTACCGCGGCAGGGGTGGCTACGAGCAGTACTTC.

J is TRBJ2-5 and V is TRBV29-1; D might be TRBD2 (5 bases). This CDR3 comprises 13 residues. Trimming cost V 4 bases and J 5 bases, with 14 bases left between them. Germline V gene data show CDR1 as SQVTM and CDR2 as ANQGSEA. CDR3 DNA: TGCAGCGTTGCCGGGAATAGGGAGGAGACCCAGTACTTC. Translating gives CSVAGNREETQYF.

The chain is built from TRBV19 and TRBJ1-2; TRBD1 might be the D (6 bases). Looked up from germline, CDR1 is LNHDA and CDR2 is SQIVND (reference sequence). Trimming left V 8 bases short and J 2 bases short, with 18 bases between. The CDR3 has 15 residues. The CDR3 bases are TGTGCCAGTGCGGATGCGGGGGCGCAGAACTATGGCTACACCTTC. Its protein product is CASADAGAQNYGYTF.

The chain couples TRBV6-1 to TRBJ2-7; no firm D call. There are 13 residues in the CDR3. V dropped 3 bases and J dropped 8 bases, with 14 bases sitting between them. Germline CDR1 reads MNHNS; CDR2 reads SASEGT. The CDR3 coding sequence is TGTGCCAGCAGTGAGAATACCCTTGGCCAGCAGTACTTC. Protein: CASSENTLGQQYF.